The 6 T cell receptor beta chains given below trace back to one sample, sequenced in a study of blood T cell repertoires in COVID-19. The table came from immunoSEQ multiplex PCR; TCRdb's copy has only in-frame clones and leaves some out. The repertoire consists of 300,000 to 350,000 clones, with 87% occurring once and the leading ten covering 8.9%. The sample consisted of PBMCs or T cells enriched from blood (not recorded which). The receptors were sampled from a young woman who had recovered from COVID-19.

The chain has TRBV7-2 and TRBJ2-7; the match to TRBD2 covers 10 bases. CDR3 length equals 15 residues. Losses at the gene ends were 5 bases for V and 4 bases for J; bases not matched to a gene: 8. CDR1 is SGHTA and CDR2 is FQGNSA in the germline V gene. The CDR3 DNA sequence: TGTGCCAGCAGCGCGACTAGCGGGTCAGGGTACGAGCAGTACTTC. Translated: CASSATSGSGYEQYF.

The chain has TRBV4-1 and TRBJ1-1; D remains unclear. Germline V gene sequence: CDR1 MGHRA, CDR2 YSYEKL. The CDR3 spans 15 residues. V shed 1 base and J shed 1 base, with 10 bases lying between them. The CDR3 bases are TGCGCCAGCAGCCAAGGCGGCACATGGAACACTGAAGCTTTCTTT. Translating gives CASSQGGTWNTEAFF.

The CDR3 bases are TGTGCCTGGAGAACCTCCGGGAGAAATTGGCGGGATACGCAGTATTTT. It specifies CAWRTSGRNWRDTQYF. The V call is TRBV30, the J call TRBJ2-3; the D gene is possibly TRBD2 (6 bases). Germline CDR1 GTSNPN, CDR2 SVGIG (reference sequence). The V end lost 3 bases, the J end lost 6 bases, and 22 bases lay between the germline ends. The CDR3 is 16 residues long.

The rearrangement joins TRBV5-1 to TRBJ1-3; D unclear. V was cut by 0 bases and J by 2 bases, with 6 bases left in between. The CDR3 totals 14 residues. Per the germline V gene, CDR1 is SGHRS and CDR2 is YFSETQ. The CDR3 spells CASSLGPAGNTIYF. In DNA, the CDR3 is TGCGCCAGCAGCTTGGGTCCAGCTGGAAACACCATATATTTT.

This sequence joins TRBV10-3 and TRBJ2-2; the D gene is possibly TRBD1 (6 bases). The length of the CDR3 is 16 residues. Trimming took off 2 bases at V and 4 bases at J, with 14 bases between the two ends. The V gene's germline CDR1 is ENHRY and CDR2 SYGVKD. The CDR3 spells CAISEGRTVLTGELFF. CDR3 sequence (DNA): TGTGCCATCAGTGAGGGAAGGACAGTACTCACCGGGGAGCTGTTTTTT.

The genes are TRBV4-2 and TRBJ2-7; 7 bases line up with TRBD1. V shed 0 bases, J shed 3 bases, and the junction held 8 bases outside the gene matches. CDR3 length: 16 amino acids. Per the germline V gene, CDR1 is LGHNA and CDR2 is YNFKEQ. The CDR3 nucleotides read TGTGCCAGCAGCCAAGAGGTTTGGGACAGTCTCTACGAGCAGTACTTC. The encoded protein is CASSQEVWDSLYEQYF.